This T cell receptor beta chain was sequenced during a study of T cell responses to AZD1222 COVID-19 vaccine. CDR3 size: 20 residues. V trimming: 4 bases; J trimming: 6 bases; junction bases outside the gene matches: 23. Looked up from germline, CDR1 is MNHEY and CDR2 is SMNVEV (reference sequence). Profiled with immunoSEQ multiplex PCR; TCRdb holds only in-frame clones, not every one. The sample has some 80,000 clones, approximately 89% seen once. The material was peripheral blood, obtained 28 days after the second dose of the MenACWY control vaccine. The receptor was isolated from an adult who received the MenACWY meningococcal vaccine as a control. The chain combines TRBV27 with TRBJ2-1, with 8 bases fitting TRBD1. CDR3 coding DNA: TGTGCCAGCAGTTCGCAGACTGACAGGGGAATTTTTAAATCGGGCAATGAGCAGTTCTTC. This codes for CASSSQTDRGIFKSGNEQFF.